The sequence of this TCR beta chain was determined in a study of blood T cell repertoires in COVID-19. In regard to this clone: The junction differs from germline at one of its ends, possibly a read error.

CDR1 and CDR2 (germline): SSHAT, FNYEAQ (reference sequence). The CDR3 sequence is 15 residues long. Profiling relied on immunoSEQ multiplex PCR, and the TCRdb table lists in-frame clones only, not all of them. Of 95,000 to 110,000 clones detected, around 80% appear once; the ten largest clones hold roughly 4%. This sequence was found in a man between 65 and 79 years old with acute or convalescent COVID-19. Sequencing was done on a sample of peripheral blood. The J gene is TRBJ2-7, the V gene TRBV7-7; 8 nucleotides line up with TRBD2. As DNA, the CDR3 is TGTGCTAGCAGCCCCCGACTAGCGTATACCTACGAGCAGTACTTC. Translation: CASSPRLAYTYEQYF.